These T cell receptor beta chains were read from a single sample in a study of blood T cell repertoires in COVID-19. This table comes from immunoSEQ multiplex PCR, and its TCRdb copy is limited to in-frame clones, with some not included. The sample yields approximately 210,000 clones, roughly 90% seen once. Sequencing used peripheral blood. These receptors were obtained from a middle-aged woman who had recovered from COVID-19. Each CDR3 is given with its conserved first and last residue. Size is omitted from some rows. Given values are once, few, many or a class for expanded clones.

V: TRBV7-9
size: once
J: TRBJ1-3
CDR3: CATQKVGTGRPHSGNTIYF

V: TRBV7-2
size: NA
J: TRBJ1-2
CDR3: CASSLATAANYGYTF

V: TRBV28
size: NA
J: TRBJ1-5
CDR3: CASTFRAGRSNQPQHF

V: TRBV28
size: NA
J: TRBJ2-2
CDR3: CAGRERTGELFF

V: TRBV19
size: NA
J: TRBJ1-2
CDR3: CASSTGQGNYGYTF

V: TRBV5-1
size: NA
J: TRBJ2-7
CDR3: CASNDGQGGEQYF

V: TRBV5-1
size: NA
J: TRBJ2-7
CDR3: CASSLEGAETYEQYF

V: TRBV7-2
size: NA
J: TRBJ2-3
CDR3: CASRLGAGGTDTQYF

V: TRBV9
size: NA
J: TRBJ1-3
CDR3: CASSSAGTSGNTIYF

V: TRBV7-9
size: NA
J: TRBJ2-5
CDR3: CASSLAPAGAEYQETQYF

V: TRBV12-3/TRBV12-4
size: once
J: TRBJ1-1
CDR3: CASSLGRVTEAFF

V: TRBV15
size: NA
J: TRBJ2-1
CDR3: CATSRDVSGTGGLDEQFF

V: TRBV6-4
size: few
J: TRBJ2-1
CDR3: CASSETGYNEQFF

V: TRBV27
size: NA
J: TRBJ2-7
CDR3: CASSRDRDYYEQYF

V: TRBV5-3
size: NA
J: TRBJ1-1
CDR3: CARSLEPTGRAFF

V: TRBV7-2
size: NA
J: TRBJ1-2
CDR3: CASSTGGGWDGYTF

V: TRBV28
size: NA
J: TRBJ1-2
CDR3: CASSLFLPYGYTF

V: TRBV18
size: NA
J: TRBJ2-7
CDR3: CASSQSTGPAYEQYF

V: TRBV7-6
size: NA
J: TRBJ1-6
CDR3: CASSLAPGQSSTNSPLHF

V: TRBV28
size: NA
J: TRBJ1-2
CDR3: CASSVGTGHTF

V: TRBV19
size: NA
J: TRBJ1-2
CDR3: CASSPHRGPGGYTF

V: TRBV30
size: NA
J: TRBJ1-1
CDR3: CAWSWSLSTEAFF

V: TRBV2
size: NA
J: TRBJ2-5
CDR3: CASRRQGGEETQYF

V: TRBV7-9
size: once
J: TRBJ2-5
CDR3: CASSAGGSQFGTQYF

V: TRBV24-1
size: NA
J: TRBJ2-1
CDR3: CATRGGAGALDNEQFF

V: TRBV29-1
size: NA
J: TRBJ2-2
CDR3: CALRPGREGTGELFF

V: TRBV6-5
size: NA
J: TRBJ2-7
CDR3: CASSYHGQGLGNEQYF

V: TRBV5-1
size: NA
J: TRBJ1-5
CDR3: CASSPSGHRNQPQHF

V: TRBV4-1
size: NA
J: TRBJ1-1
CDR3: CASSQGEGEAFF

V: TRBV5-5
size: NA
J: TRBJ2-3
CDR3: CASSLLAYPQDTQYF

V: TRBV28
size: NA
J: TRBJ2-6
CDR3: CASTGGRLGRTGANVLTF

V: TRBV4-2
size: NA
J: TRBJ1-4
CDR3: CASSPRMDGQGVINEKLFF

V: TRBV28
size: NA
J: TRBJ1-1
CDR3: CASNLSYRGLKAFF

V: TRBV18
size: once
J: TRBJ2-5
CDR3: CASSPEQETQYF

V: TRBV3-1/TRBV3-2
size: NA
J: TRBJ2-2
CDR3: CASSQVISGELFF

V: TRBV27
size: NA
J: TRBJ2-7
CDR3: CASRSSGRYEQYF

V: TRBV4-3
size: NA
J: TRBJ2-7
CDR3: CASSQEEGFSYEQYF

V: TRBV5-1
size: NA
J: TRBJ1-2
CDR3: CASSLEQGADGYTF

V: TRBV19
size: NA
J: TRBJ1-1
CDR3: CASSISLVMNTEAFF

V: TRBV6-5
size: NA
J: TRBJ1-1
CDR3: CATLSTGYTEAFF

V: TRBV19
size: NA
J: TRBJ1-1
CDR3: CASSHQPGNMNTEAFF

V: TRBV7-9
size: few
J: TRBJ1-6
CDR3: CASSSVGTGSSPLHF

V: TRBV30
size: once
J: TRBJ1-5
CDR3: CAWSVQGRVGNQPQHF

V: TRBV3-1/TRBV3-2
size: NA
J: TRBJ2-7
CDR3: CASSQDGGGQVARYF

V: TRBV11-1
size: NA
J: TRBJ2-3
CDR3: CASSLIDTDTQYF

V: TRBV5-4
size: NA
J: TRBJ2-1
CDR3: CASSGGLAGDYYNEQFF

V: TRBV7-2
size: NA
J: TRBJ2-7
CDR3: CASSSRTGPYEQYF